This is a list of T cell receptor beta chains from one sample in a study of T cells in Graves' hyperthyroidism and ophthalmopathy. MiXCR, applied by TCRdb to the multiplex PCR reads, yields one record per CDR3 protein. The sample consists of hundreds of thousands of distinct CDR3 sequences, approximately 15% of them appearing once. Sequenced: blood. The receptors shown here come from a woman aged 45-60 years with Graves' ophthalmopathy. CDR3s include the opening cysteine and the closing phenylalanine or tryptophan. A D gene is named only where the DNA matches it firmly. Not all rows give a size; the values are once, few, many and, for expanded clones, a class.

j_call clone_size d_call v_call cdr3_aa cdr3_nt
TRBJ1-6 few . TRBV27 CASSLVRGDNSPLHF TGTGCCAGCAGTTTAGTTCGTGGGGATAATTCACCCCTCCACTTT
TRBJ2-1 . . TRBV29-1 CSVEEVLAPYNEQFF TGCAGCGTTGAAGAGGTCCTTGCCCCCTACAATGAGCAGTTCTTC
TRBJ2-7 many . TRBV27 CASSLRGDPVQYF TGTGCCAGCAGTTTAAGAGGAGACCCCGTGCAGTACTTC
TRBJ1-1 many . TRBV11-2 CASSAYDGTEAFF TGTGCCAGCAGCGCATACGATGGAACTGAAGCTTTCTTT
TRBJ1-1 many TRBD1 TRBV20-1 CSARVKGQGVLAFF TGCAGTGCTAGAGTCAAGGGACAGGGGGTTTTGGCTTTCTTT
TRBJ2-7 many . TRBV20-1 CSALVFGGTHEQYF TGCAGTGCTCTCGTTTTTGGCGGGACCCACGAGCAGTACTTC
TRBJ2-3 many TRBD1 TRBV11-2 CASSPTSGGDTQYF TGTGCCAGCAGCCCTACCTCAGGGGGTGATACGCAGTATTTT
TRBJ2-7 many . TRBV7-9 CASSLVEYEQYF TGTGCCAGCAGCTTAGTCGAATACGAGCAGTACTTC
TRBJ2-7 . TRBD2 TRBV15 CATSVGGSSYEQYF TGTGCCACCAGTGTCGGGGGGAGCTCCTACGAGCAGTACTTC
TRBJ2-1 . TRBD2 TRBV19 CASSIRGLAGHNEQFF TGTGCCAGTAGTATAAGGGGACTAGCGGGCCACAATGAGCAGTTCTTC
TRBJ2-2 . TRBD2 TRBV4-3 CASSQDPGTRAGELFF TGCGCCAGCAGCCAAGACCCCGGGACTAGGGCCGGGGAGCTGTTTTTT
TRBJ1-1 many . TRBV24-1 CATSDSRIPRAFF TGTGCCACCAGTGATTCCAGGATCCCACGAGCTTTCTTT
TRBJ2-1 . TRBD2 TRBV7-3 CASSLSIAGGPNEQFF TGTGCCAGCAGCTTGTCGATAGCGGGAGGGCCCAATGAGCAGTTCTTC
TRBJ2-6 . TRBD1 TRBV6-1 CASNRQQGAPSSGANVLTF TGTGCCAGCAACAGACAACAGGGGGCCCCCTCCTCTGGGGCCAACGTCCTGACTTTC
TRBJ2-2 . TRBD2 TRBV20-1 CSASLAGNTGELFF TGCAGTGCTAGCCTAGCGGGAAACACCGGGGAGCTGTTTTTT
TRBJ2-1 . TRBD2 TRBV4-3 CASSQDWLAGGSSYNEQFF TGCGCCAGCAGCCAAGATTGGCTAGCGGGAGGTAGCTCCTACAATGAGCAGTTCTTC
TRBJ1-1 many . TRBV6-6 CASSYSSGRNTEAFF TGTGCCAGCAGTTACTCGAGCGGACGGAACACTGAAGCTTTCTTT
TRBJ1-3 . . TRBV12-3/TRBV12-4 CASSSTAIYF TGTGCCAGCAGTTCAACGGCCATATATTTT
TRBJ2-5 few TRBD2 TRBV19 CASSILAGFQETQYF TGTGCCAGTAGTATTCTAGCGGGTTTCCAAGAGACCCAGTACTTC
TRBJ2-7 many TRBD2 TRBV28 CASTRGLAGVNEQYF TGTGCCAGCACTAGAGGGCTAGCGGGAGTAAACGAGCAGTACTTC
TRBJ2-7 . TRBD2 TRBV20-1 CSARAGGRVHEQYF TGCAGTGCTAGAGCAGGCGGGAGAGTCCACGAGCAGTACTTC
TRBJ2-7 many TRBD2 TRBV28 CASSLGGRIGYEQYF TGTGCCAGCAGTTTAGGCGGGAGGATTGGCTACGAGCAGTACTTC
TRBJ2-3 many TRBD2 TRBV12-3/TRBV12-4 CASSSDPGGGTENTDTQYF TGTGCCAGCAGTTCAGATCCCGGGGGGGGAACGGAAAACACAGATACGCAGTATTTT
TRBJ2-1 many TRBD2 TRBV28 CASAGVAGGRWVNEQFF TGTGCCAGCGCGGGGGTAGCGGGAGGGAGGTGGGTCAATGAGCAGTTCTTC
TRBJ2-1 . TRBD1 TRBV28 CASIRLRDSKNEQFF TGTGCCAGCATTCGCCTCCGGGACAGTAAAAATGAGCAGTTCTTC
TRBJ2-1 many . TRBV24-1 CATSDRVGEQFF TGTGCCACCAGTGATAGAGTGGGTGAGCAGTTCTTC
TRBJ2-1 many . TRBV28 CASSLFGQASYNEQFF TGTGCCAGCAGTTTATTTGGGCAGGCCTCCTACAATGAGCAGTTCTTC
TRBJ2-7 . TRBD2 TRBV27 CASSLTGGPFDEQYF TGTGCCAGCAGTTTGACGGGAGGGCCGTTCGACGAGCAGTACTTC
TRBJ2-7 many . TRBV29-1 CSVIRDSATYEQYF TGCAGCGTTATACGGGACTCAGCCACCTACGAGCAGTACTTC
TRBJ2-2 . TRBD2 TRBV7-3 CASSPGSGRGDTGELFF TGTGCCAGCAGCCCGGGCAGCGGGAGAGGCGACACCGGGGAGCTGTTTTTT
TRBJ2-3 few . TRBV5-8 CASSLGRPNTDTQYF TGTGCCAGCAGCTTGGGCAGGCCGAACACAGATACGCAGTATTTT
TRBJ2-3 . . TRBV10-3 CAISESGTIPRDTQYF TGTGCCATCAGTGAGTCTGGGACAATCCCGAGAGATACGCAGTATTTT
TRBJ2-7 many TRBD1 TRBV7-9 CASSGARDRTYEQYF TGTGCCAGCAGCGGAGCCAGGGACAGGACCTACGAGCAGTACTTC
TRBJ1-5 many TRBD1 TRBV10-3 CAISIGDRVSGQPQHF TGTGCCATCAGTATCGGAGACAGGGTATCAGGGCAGCCCCAGCATTTT
TRBJ1-5 many . TRBV28 CASSLSWVNQPQHF TGTGCCAGCAGTTTATCTTGGGTCAATCAGCCCCAGCATTTT
TRBJ1-1 many TRBD1 TRBV24-1 CATSEAGTGGTEAFF TGTGCCACCAGTGAAGCCGGGACAGGGGGGACTGAAGCTTTCTTT
TRBJ2-1 . . TRBV19 CASSIAAVSYNEQFF TGTGCCAGTAGTATAGCAGCGGTCTCCTACAATGAGCAGTTCTTC
TRBJ2-2 . . TRBV4-2 CASSKSSAVYTGELFF TGTGCCAGCAGCAAATCTAGCGCCGTTTACACCGGGGAGCTGTTTTTT
TRBJ2-3 . TRBD2 TRBV10-3 CATMGGDTQYF TGTGCTACCATGGGGGGGGATACGCAGTATTTT
TRBJ1-1 many . TRBV7-2 CASSFGYGRNTEAFF TGTGCCAGCAGCTTCGGTTACGGAAGGAACACTGAAGCTTTCTTT
TRBJ2-7 . . TRBV20-1 CSARDLGREQYF TGCAGTGCTAGAGATCTTGGCCGCGAGCAGTACTTC
TRBJ2-1 many . TRBV6-1 CASSLKRDNEQFF TGTGCCAGCAGTTTAAAGCGAGACAATGAGCAGTTCTTC
TRBJ2-7 . TRBD2 TRBV10-3 CAIRPNLTSGIIYEQYF TGTGCCATCAGGCCGAATCTGACTAGCGGGATTATCTACGAGCAGTACTTC
TRBJ1-2 . . TRBV7-6 CASSLSYGSNGYTF TGTGCCAGCAGCTTGTCTTACGGAAGTAATGGCTACACCTTC
TRBJ1-1 many . TRBV27 CASSRGKGAEAFF TGTGCCAGCAGTCGGGGGAAGGGCGCTGAAGCTTTCTTT
TRBJ2-1 few TRBD2 TRBV24-1 CATSDLTSGSRGNEQFF TGTGCCACCAGTGATTTGACTAGCGGGAGCAGAGGAAATGAGCAGTTCTTC
TRBJ2-4 many . TRBV3-1 CASSQLQGNIQYF TGTGCCAGCAGCCAGCTACAGGGTAACATTCAGTACTTC
TRBJ2-3 many TRBD2 TRBV20-1 CSAPGTSWSGDTQYF TGCAGTGCCCCAGGGACTAGCTGGTCGGGAGATACGCAGTATTTT
TRBJ2-2 many . TRBV7-2 CASSWRDQTGELFF TGTGCCAGCAGCTGGCGAGATCAGACCGGGGAGCTGTTTTTT
TRBJ1-1 many . TRBV20-1 CSAREGGGEAFF TGCAGTGCTAGGGAGGGCGGCGGTGAAGCTTTCTTT
TRBJ1-5 many TRBD1 TRBV18 CASSLGQANNQPQHF TGTGCCAGCTCACTGGGACAGGCTAACAATCAGCCCCAGCATTTT
TRBJ2-5 many . TRBV5-1 CASSVGTIQETQYF TGCGCCAGCAGCGTAGGGACGATTCAAGAGACCCAGTACTTC
TRBJ2-3 many . TRBV5-1 CASSLYGGTSTDTQYF TGCGCCAGCAGCTTGTATGGGGGAACTAGCACAGATACGCAGTATTTT
TRBJ2-1 many . TRBV28 CASMVASAYNEQFF TGTGCCAGCATGGTTGCTAGCGCCTACAATGAGCAGTTCTTC
TRBJ1-2 many . TRBV6-2/TRBV6-3 CASTYRRQRNYGYTF TGTGCCAGCACCTACCGACGACAGCGGAACTATGGCTACACCTTC
TRBJ2-4 many . TRBV6-1 CASKLELAKNIQYF TGTGCCAGCAAACTGGAGTTGGCCAAAAACATTCAGTACTTC
TRBJ2-2 few . TRBV6-5 CASSYGGPNTGELFF TGTGCCAGCAGTTACGGGGGCCCAAACACCGGGGAGCTGTTTTTT